This T cell receptor beta chain was found in a study of neoadjuvant anti-PD-1 for oral cavity cancer. Time point specified: after neoadjuvant nivolumab, at surgical resection. Stage II-IVA oral cavity squamous cell carcinoma was new and untreated by systemic or radiation therapy. Analysis of PBMCs was direct, with no culture step. To note about this clone: Its target is unknown.

Repertoires were generated with immunoSEQ multiplex PCR, while TCRdb's copy carries only in-frame clones and drops some. Here the sample spans about 68,000 clones, 70% to 90% being singletons. V shed 1 base and J shed 5 bases, with 5 bases lying between them. The CDR3 is 13 residues long. Per the germline V gene, CDR1 is SEHNR and CDR2 is FQNEAQ (reference sequence). Notes on the study in general: Non-responders to neoadjuvant nivolumab had significantly more clonal PBMC T cells than responders.

The material sequenced was PBMCs, taken after nivolumab (anti-PD-1) treatment. This TCR came from a person between 40 and 79 years old with oral cavity squamous cell carcinoma. This sequence joins TRBV7-9 and TRBJ1-4; the D gene is possibly TRBD1 (5 bases). The CDR3 here is CASSLDRNEKLFF. The CDR3 DNA is TGTGCCAGCAGCTTAGACAGGAATGAAAAACTGTTTTTT.